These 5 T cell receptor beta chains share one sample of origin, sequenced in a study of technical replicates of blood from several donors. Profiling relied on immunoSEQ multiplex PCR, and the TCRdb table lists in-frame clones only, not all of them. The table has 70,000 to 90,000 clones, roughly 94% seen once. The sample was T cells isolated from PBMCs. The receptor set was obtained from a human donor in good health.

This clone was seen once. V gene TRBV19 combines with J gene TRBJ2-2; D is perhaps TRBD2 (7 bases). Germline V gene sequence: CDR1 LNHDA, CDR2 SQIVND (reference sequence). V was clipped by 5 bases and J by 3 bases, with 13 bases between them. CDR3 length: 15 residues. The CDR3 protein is CASSVGGHDTGELFF. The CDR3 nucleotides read TGTGCCAGTAGTGTGGGGGGGCATGACACCGGGGAGCTGTTTTTT.

This CDR3 is CASSLRDYRSTGELFF. For the CDR3, the DNA is TGTGCCAGCAGCCTCCGGGACTATAGATCAACCGGGGAGCTGTTTTTT. The V call is TRBV7-3, the J call TRBJ2-2, with TRBD2 matching over 7 bases. Trimming removed 5 bases from V and 5 bases from J; junction bases left unmatched: 11. CDR1 SGHTA and CDR2 FQGTGA come from the germline V gene. This CDR3 has 16 residues.

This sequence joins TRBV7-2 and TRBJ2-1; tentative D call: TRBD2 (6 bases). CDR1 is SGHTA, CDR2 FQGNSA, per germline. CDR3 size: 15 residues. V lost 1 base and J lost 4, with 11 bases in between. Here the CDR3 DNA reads TGTGCCAGCAGCTTAGTGCTGGCGGGATACAATGAGCAGTTCTTC. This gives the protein CASSLVLAGYNEQFF. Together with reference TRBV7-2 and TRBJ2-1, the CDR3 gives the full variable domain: GAGVSQSPSNKVTEKGKDVELRCDPISGHTALYWYRQSLGQGLEFLIYFQGNSAPDKSGLPSDRFSAERTGGSVSTLTIQRTQQEDSAVYLCASSLVLAGYNEQFFGPGTRLTVL.

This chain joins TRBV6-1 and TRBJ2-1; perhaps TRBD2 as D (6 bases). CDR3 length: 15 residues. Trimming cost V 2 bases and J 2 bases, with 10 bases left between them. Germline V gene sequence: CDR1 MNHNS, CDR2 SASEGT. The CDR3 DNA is TGTGCCAGCAGTGAAAGGACTAATACCTACAATGAGCAGTTCTTC. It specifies CASSERTNTYNEQFF.

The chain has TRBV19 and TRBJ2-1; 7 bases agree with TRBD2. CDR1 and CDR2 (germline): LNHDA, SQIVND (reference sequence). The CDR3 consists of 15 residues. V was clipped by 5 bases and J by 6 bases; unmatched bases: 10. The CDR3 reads CASSLGLGAGNEQFF. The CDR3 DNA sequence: TGTGCCAGTAGTCTTGGACTAGGGGCGGGCAATGAGCAGTTCTTC.